This TCR beta chain came from a study of T cells after yellow fever vaccination. Findings and caveats of the study: Booster sampling recovered most clones from primary vaccination (approximately 96% CD4, roughly 90% CD8). Peaking faster, on day 5 versus 15, the secondary response was nonetheless weaker.

Synthesis of TCR cDNA relied on 5'RACE template switching, which attached a universal primer site and UMIs. Each CDR3 protein gets one entry after TCRdb re-called the 5' RACE reads with MiXCR. The repertoire holds a few hundred thousand distinct CDR3 sequences, with approximately 7% as singletons. Many counts were recorded for this clonotype. Its target is unknown. The germline gives CDR1 SGHTA, CDR2 FQGNSA. There are 13 residues in the CDR3. Trimming took 4 bases from V and 8 from J; bases not matched to a gene: 2. The clonotype comes from a young man who received the YFV17D yellow fever vaccine. V gene TRBV7-2 combines with J gene TRBJ2-5; TRBD1 agrees at 12 bases. The sample in question was PBMCs, obtained more than 40 days after the first yellow fever vaccination. The CDR3 bases are TGTGCCAGCAGCTCGGGACAGGGGGCTACCCAGTACTTC. Protein: CASSSGQGATQYF.